The 31 T cell receptor beta chains presented below share a single source sample, sequenced in a study of blood T cell repertoires in COVID-19. Sequencing was performed with immunoSEQ multiplex PCR; in TCRdb, only in-frame clones are kept and a portion is missing. The sample carries approximately 210,000 clones, roughly 85% recorded once. Material: peripheral blood. The origin of the receptors is a woman in her sixties or seventies with active or convalescent COVID-19.

In regard to this clone: This specimen includes other DNA sequences encoding the same CDR3. The chain combines TRBV7-2 with TRBJ1-1; 7 bases fit TRBD1. Trimming at V came to 6 bases and at J to 3 bases, leaving 4 bases not matched to a gene. Looked up from germline, CDR1 is SGHTA and CDR2 is FQGNSA. This CDR3 is built from 13 residues. The CDR3: CASSRQGDTEAFF. CDR3 nucleotide sequence: TGTGCCAGCAGTCGACAGGGTGACACTGAAGCTTTCTTT.

The chain combines TRBV18 with TRBJ1-1, with 7 bases fitting TRBD1. Germline V lookup: CDR1 KGHSH, CDR2 LQKENI. There are 15 residues in the CDR3. The trim removed 6 bases at V and 2 bases at J, leaving 9 bases unmatched. The CDR3 reads CASSSGQLKNTEAFF. CDR3 nucleotides: TGTGCCAGCTCGTCGGGACAGCTAAAAAACACTGAAGCTTTCTTT.

The V and J genes are TRBV18 and TRBJ1-4; D is perhaps TRBD1 (5 bases). This CDR3 contains 15 residues. V lost 6 bases to trimming and J lost 6 bases, with 17 bases between them. The germline V gene has CDR1 KGHSH and CDR2 LQKENI. CDR3: CASSPTQGTYEKLFF. The DNA of the CDR3 is TGTGCCAGCTCGCCTACCCAGGGTACCTATGAAAAACTGTTTTTT.

The rearrangement joins TRBV11-2 to TRBJ1-2; D ambiguous. Germline assignment: CDR1 SGHAT and CDR2 FQNNGV. The CDR3 loop spans 14 amino acids. V lost 1 base, J lost 8 bases, and 14 bases lay in between. The CDR3 sequence: CASSLAALGGGYTF. CDR3 nucleotide sequence: TGTGCCAGCAGCTTAGCTGCCTTGGGCGGGGGCTACACCTTC.

The chain has TRBV5-5 and TRBJ1-2; 8 positions agree with TRBD1. The ends lost 4 bases at V and 1 base at J; junction bases unmatched: 9. Germline V gene sequence: CDR1 SGHKS, CDR2 YYEKEE (reference sequence). The CDR3 contains 16 residues. CDR3: CASSLIGTGFNYGYTF. CDR3 DNA sequence: TGTGCCAGCAGCCTCATCGGGACAGGATTTAACTATGGCTACACCTTC.

The chain has TRBV5-1 and TRBJ1-1, with a possible D match to TRBD1 (5 bases). V was pared by 0 bases and J by 1 base, with 7 bases between. Germline CDR1 is SGHRS and CDR2 is YFSETQ. The CDR3 consists of 14 residues. Here the CDR3 DNA reads TGCGCCAGCAGCTTGGGACAGTCGAACACTGAAGCTTTCTTT. Protein sequence: CASSLGQSNTEAFF.

This clone has only a few counts. The V gene is TRBV19, the J gene TRBJ1-1, with TRBD1 as a possible D gene (5 bases). CDR1 is LNHDA, CDR2 SQIVND, per germline (reference sequence). Trimming removed 5 bases at V and 2 bases at J, with 12 bases between. The CDR3 contains 14 residues. The DNA of the CDR3 is TGTGCCAGTAGTCTCGACAGAACAAACACTGAAGCTTTCTTT. It encodes CASSLDRTNTEAFF.

The chain combines TRBV19 with TRBJ2-7; no definite D call. Looked up from germline, CDR1 is LNHDA and CDR2 is SQIVND (reference sequence). The CDR3 has 11 amino acids. With 4 bases removed from V and 3 bases from J, the gap between germline ends came to 4 bases. The DNA for the CDR3 is TGTGCCAGTAGTACAGGCTACGAGCAGTACTTC. Protein: CASSTGYEQYF.

The gene calls are TRBV2 and TRBJ2-5; TRBD2 matches at 8 bases. CDR1 is SNHLY and CDR2 is FYNNEI in the germline V gene. This CDR3 region has 15 residues. Trimming at V came to 7 bases and at J to 1 base, leaving 8 bases not matched to a gene. The CDR3 loop is CASKGLAGSQETQYF. The CDR3 nucleotides are TGTGCCAGCAAAGGTCTAGCGGGCTCCCAAGAGACCCAGTACTTC.

This rearrangement joins TRBV5-3 to TRBJ2-1; 11 bases fit TRBD1. TRBV5-3 is recorded as an ORF, its role being uncertain. V gave up 3 bases and J gave up 5 bases; unmatched junction bases: 7. The CDR3 has 16 residues. CDR3 in amino acids: CARSSCAGQGDNEQFF. The CDR3 DNA reads TGTGCCAGAAGCTCTTGCGCGGGACAGGGGGACAATGAGCAGTTCTTC.

The V call is TRBV2, the J call TRBJ2-1; D may be TRBD2 (5 bases). The CDR3 has 13 residues. V lost 5 bases, J lost 1 base, and 6 bases lay in between. Germline values: CDR1 SNHLY, CDR2 FYNNEI. This CDR3 reads CASSTRSYNEQFF. The DNA of the CDR3 is TGTGCCAGCAGTACTAGATCCTACAATGAGCAGTTCTTC.

The J gene is TRBJ2-3, the V gene TRBV10-3; TRBD2 matches at 7 bases. J lost 0 bases, V lost 10 bases, and 4 bases had no gene match. Germline-derived CDR1 and CDR2 are ENHRY and SYGVKD. The CDR3 runs to 13 residues. The CDR3 sequence is CATASGSTDTQYF. The CDR3 region has the DNA TGTGCCACCGCTAGCGGTAGCACAGATACGCAGTATTTT.

The DNA of the CDR3 is TGTGCCAGCAGCAACCGTTGGACTAGCAGTGAGCAGTTCTTC. It is translated as CASSNRWTSSEQFF. The chain combines TRBV21-1 with TRBJ2-1; the listed D gene, TRBD2, was not tested against the DNA. TRBV21-1 constitutes a pseudogene. The CDR3 contains 14 residues.

This chain joins TRBV12-3 or TRBV12-4 and TRBJ2-3; TRBD2 aligns across 7 bases. Losses at the gene ends were 6 bases for V and 8 bases for J; bases not matched to a gene: 5. The CDR3 length is 12 residues. CDR3 nucleotide sequence: TGTGCCAGCAGCCAAAGCGGGACTACGCAGTATTTT. This sequence encodes CASSQSGTTQYF.

V gene TRBV5-1 combines with J gene TRBJ2-1, with D possibly being TRBD2 (5 bases). Looked up from germline, CDR1 is SGHRS and CDR2 is YFSETQ. The CDR3 is 13 amino acids. Trimming removed 0 bases at V and 7 bases at J, with 8 bases between. The CDR3 loop is CASSLVPGNEQFF. For the CDR3, the DNA is TGCGCCAGCAGCTTGGTACCGGGGAATGAGCAGTTCTTC.

The gene calls are TRBV18 and TRBJ2-5, with 12 bases fitting TRBD2. Germline assignment: CDR1 KGHSH and CDR2 LQKENI. The CDR3 extends over 15 amino acids. V shed 3 bases and J 1 base; nucleotides not matched to a gene: 0. CDR3 DNA: TGTGCCAGCTCACCGACTAGCGGGGGCCAAGAGACCCAGTACTTC. This sequence encodes CASSPTSGGQETQYF.

This CDR3 is CAWTITGDLGYTF. The CDR3 DNA reads as TGTGCCTGGACCATTACAGGGGACTTGGGCTACACCTTC. The chain employs TRBV30 and TRBJ1-2; 7 nucleotides agree with TRBD1. Germline V gene lookup returns CDR1 GTSNPN and CDR2 SVGIG (reference sequence). CDR3 length: 13 amino acids. V trimming: 4 bases; J trimming: 8 bases; junction bases outside the gene matches: 10.

The chain links TRBV13 to TRBJ2-7, with 7 bases matching TRBD1. Trimming cost V 3 bases and J 0 bases; bases outside gene matches: 5. This CDR3 comprises 15 residues. Germline V gene lookup returns CDR1 PRHDT and CDR2 FYEKMQ (reference sequence). The CDR3 DNA reads as TGTGCCAGCAGCTTGACCGGGACAGACTCCTACGAGCAGTACTTC. This translates into CASSLTGTDSYEQYF.

The gene calls are TRBV9 and TRBJ2-3; TRBD2 matches at 7 bases. Trimming at V came to 3 bases and at J to 2 bases, leaving 9 bases not matched to a gene. Germline V gene sequence: CDR1 SGDLS, CDR2 YYNGEE. The CDR3 runs 16 residues. The CDR3 DNA reads TGTGCCAGCAGCGCGGACGGGGGGTCCATCACAGATACGCAGTATTTT. This codes for CASSADGGSITDTQYF.

The V gene is TRBV30, the J gene TRBJ2-1, with D unresolved. The V end lost 2 bases, the J end lost 10 bases, and 9 bases lay between the germline ends. CDR3 length: 11 residues. Germline V gene data show CDR1 as GTSNPN and CDR2 as SVGIG (reference sequence). The CDR3 DNA reads as TGTGCCTGGAGTCTCGGGTACGAGCAGTTCTTC. Protein sequence: CAWSLGYEQFF.

The rearrangement joins TRBV7-2 to TRBJ2-3; no definite D call. Germline loops: CDR1 SGHTA, CDR2 FQGNSA. This CDR3 region has 12 residues. V lost 4 bases and J lost 6, with 8 bases in between. CDR3 in DNA: TGTGCCAGCAGCTCCTCCGTGGATACGCAGTATTTT. Translation: CASSSSVDTQYF.

The V and J genes are TRBV12-3 or TRBV12-4 and TRBJ2-5, with a weak D call TRBD2 (7 bases). Trimming removed 7 bases from V and 5 bases from J, with 14 bases in between. This CDR3 has 13 residues. This chain's CDR3 is CASTRGAGETQYF. The DNA of the CDR3 is TGTGCCAGCACTCGGGGGGCGGGGGAGACCCAGTACTTC.

This chain joins TRBV5-4 and TRBJ2-1, with 12 bases fitting TRBD2. Germline loops: CDR1 SGHNT, CDR2 YYREEE (reference sequence). This CDR3 spans 19 amino acids. The J segment lost 1 base and the V segment lost 1 base, leaving 9 bases of the junction unmatched. CDR3 protein: CASSLKGTSGPFSYNEQFF. In DNA, the CDR3 is TGTGCCAGCAGCTTGAAGGGGACTAGCGGGCCCTTTTCCTACAATGAGCAGTTCTTC.

The V call is TRBV12-3 or TRBV12-4, the J call TRBJ2-1, with D unresolved. The CDR3 covers 13 residues. The V end lost 11 bases, the J end lost 0 bases, and 11 bases lay between the germline ends. CDR3 DNA: TGTGCCTCGTGTGACTTCTCCTACAATGAGCAGTTCTTC. This gives the protein CASCDFSYNEQFF.

The rearrangement joins TRBV18 to TRBJ1-5, with a weak D call TRBD1 (5 bases). V was cut by 2 bases and J by 5 bases, with 16 bases left in between. The germline CDR1 and CDR2 sequences are KGHSH and LQKENI. This CDR3 is 16 amino acids long. In DNA form, the CDR3 reads TGTGCCAGCTCACCAGGTTTTCAGGGTGGCGATCAGCCCCAGCATTTT. Amino acids: CASSPGFQGGDQPQHF.

The chain joins TRBV6-5 to TRBJ2-7; 8 nucleotides match TRBD1. Trimming took 7 bases from V and 6 from J; bases not matched to a gene: 8. The germline V gene encodes CDR1 MNHEY and CDR2 SVGAGI. The CDR3 is 13 residues long. CDR3 nucleotides: TGTGCCAGCATGGACAGGGAGGCGGGCGAGCAGTACTTC. It codes for CASMDREAGEQYF.

This clone showed up just a few times. This chain uses TRBV7-2 with TRBJ2-3; 7 positions agree with TRBD2. The V gene's germline CDR1 is SGHTA and CDR2 FQGNSA. The CDR3 runs 15 residues. V lost 1 base, J lost 6 bases, and 7 bases stayed unmatched. The CDR3 DNA reads as TGTGCCAGCAGCTTAGTTAGCGGGCCAAGGGATACGCAGTATTTT. Translated, it gives CASSLVSGPRDTQYF.

The chain couples TRBV4-2 to TRBJ2-6; TRBD1 might be the D (6 bases). The CDR3 is made up of 20 amino acids. Germline V gene lookup returns CDR1 LGHNA and CDR2 YNFKEQ. Trimming pared 1 base from V and 4 bases from J, leaving 23 bases between. CDR3 sequence (DNA): TGTGCCAGCAGCCAAGCCTTGTCGGAAGGGGGAGCGGCGGGGGCCAACGTCCTGACTTTC. Translating it yields CASSQALSEGGAAGANVLTF.

Details on this clone: Other DNA sequences in this sample translate to the same CDR3. The chain has TRBV12-3 or TRBV12-4 and TRBJ2-7; D unresolved. The CDR3 runs 11 residues. The V gene lost 4 bases and the J gene lost 3 bases, with 4 bases spanning the gap. The DNA of the CDR3 is TGTGCCAGCAGTTCCCACTACGAGCAGTACTTC. It codes for CASSSHYEQYF.

V is TRBV10-2 and J is TRBJ2-7; D is possibly TRBD1 (5 bases). The V end was cut by 10 bases, the J end by 2 bases, with 21 bases between. This CDR3 is 15 amino acids long. The germline gives CDR1 WSHSY, CDR2 SAAADI. CDR3 bases: TGCGCCACCGAACAATCGCGACAGCTAGCCTACGAGCAGTACTTC. Its translation is CATEQSRQLAYEQYF.

The rearrangement uses TRBV3-1 (or the pseudogene TRBV3-2) and TRBJ1-6, with TRBD1 as a possible D gene (5 bases). V lost 7 bases and J 7 bases, leaving 20 bases between the germline ends. Germline CDR1 is LGHDT and CDR2 is YNNKEL (reference sequence). The length of the CDR3 is 16 residues. CDR3 region: CASKLRLGTPNSPLHF. In nucleotides, the CDR3 is TGTGCCAGCAAACTCAGACTGGGGACTCCGAATTCACCCCTCCACTTT.